This T cell receptor (beta chain) came from a study of T cell repertoires in cytomegalovirus infection (dated by TCRdb to about 2019). For the study in its entirety: The peptide stimulations were aimed at well-studied HLA-B-restricted epitopes as well as recently identified HLA-C-restricted CMV epitopes, whose presentation resists viral immunomodulation. Donor HLA type was relevant to the analysis, because carriage of CMV infection together with the matching HLA type was indicated by public TCR beta signatures.

The treatment or condition label on this specimen signifies: in vitro stimulation with specific CMV peptide epitopes to enrich CMV-specific T cells. TCRdb lists the instrument as Illumina HiSeq 1500. TCRdb passed the public sequencing reads through fastp at Q25 and MiXCR, retaining productive beta sequences. Rows with a matching CDR3 protein are joined into one entry that keeps the most common DNA and genes. The sample table contains around 500,000 distinct CDR3 sequences; only one count was recorded for approximately 46% of them. The ten most abundant clones make up roughly two fifths of the sample. The CDR3 has 16 amino acids, counting the end cysteine and phenylalanine. The kept DNA is CDR3 alone, 48 bases in frame from the first base. A distance of 12 bases separates the germline ends of V and J, which lose 2 bases and 1 base respectively. Details on this clonotype: Its target antigen remains unknown. The sample holds no much larger clone one base away, and base qualities are not on file.

Points the paper makes about the study in general: Cumulative frequency of public TCR beta family members discriminated carriers of CMV infection plus the relevant HLA type in this cohort and an independent roughly 330-donor cohort. In the ex vivo response, HLA-C-restricted CMV-specific TCR beta clonotypes were dominant, and in two of eight donors the single most frequent clonotype came from this HLA-C-restricted group.

The chain employs TRBV12-3 or TRBV12-4 and TRBJ2-4, with the D gene uncertain. The sample consisted of cultured PBMCs, taken from culture after CMV antigen stimulation. The sequence was obtained from a human donor in good health (CMV status not recorded). Some clones in this sample may be carry-over from other donors' samples. Here the CDR3 is given as CASSLSQIQAKNIQYF. The DNA reads as follows: TGTGCCAGCAGTTTAAGCCAGATACAGGCCAAAAACATTCAGTACTTC.